This T cell receptor beta chain was sequenced in a study of neurological immune-mediated disorders. This clonotype was picked up many times. Its antigen is not known. Libraries from sorted cells each used about a million CD4+ or CD8+ T cells. The CDR3 has 14 amino acids. Germline CDR1 reads SGHRS; CDR2 reads YFSETQ. V was shortened by 0 bases and J by 7 bases, with 13 bases between the two germline ends. Synthesis of cDNA was performed by 5'RACE using 10-nucleotide random UMIs. TCRdb used MiXCR to reprocess the 5' RACE reads, holding one entry per CDR3 protein. The table includes approximately 38,000 distinct CDR3 sequences, around 10% detected once. Whole-study findings and limits: HTLV-1-associated myelopathy led in TCR clonal expansion, while multiple sclerosis ranked lowest, below healthy controls.

The receptor's source is a woman in her 30s with HTLV-1-associated myelopathy (HAM/TSP). The chain employs TRBV5-1 and TRBJ1-1; D unclear. Sequencing used CD4+ T cells from blood. In DNA, the CDR3 is TGCGCCAGCAGCTTGGTTCCGGGGAAGGATGAAGCTTTCTTT. It codes for CASSLVPGKDEAFF. Filled out from reference TRBV5-1 and TRBJ1-1, the complete variable domain reads KAGVTQTPRYLIKTRGQQVTLSCSPISGHRSVSWYQQTPGQGLQFLFEYFSETQRNKGNFPGRFSGRQFSNSRSEMNVSTLELGDSALYLCASSLVPGKDEAFFGQGTRLTVV.